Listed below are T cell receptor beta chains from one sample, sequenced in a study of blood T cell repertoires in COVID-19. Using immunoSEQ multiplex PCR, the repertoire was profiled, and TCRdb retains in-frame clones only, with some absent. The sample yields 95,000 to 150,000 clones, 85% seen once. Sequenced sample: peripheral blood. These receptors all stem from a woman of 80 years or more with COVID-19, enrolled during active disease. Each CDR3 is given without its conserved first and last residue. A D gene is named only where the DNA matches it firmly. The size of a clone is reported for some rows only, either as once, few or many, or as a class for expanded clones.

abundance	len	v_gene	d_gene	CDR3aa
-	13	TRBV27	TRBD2	ASRKGLADNWEQY
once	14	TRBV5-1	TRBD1	ASSLASGGHTGELF
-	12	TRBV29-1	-	SVHKRDSKTEAF
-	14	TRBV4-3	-	ASSQAAQGSNSPLH
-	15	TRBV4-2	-	ASSQDGLTSSYNEQF
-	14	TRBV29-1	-	SASKDSGLFNYGYT
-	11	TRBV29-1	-	SVETGGNQPQH
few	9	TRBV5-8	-	ASSRIGELF
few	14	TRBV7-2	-	ASSFGGAGFSYEQY
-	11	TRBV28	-	ASSLDRNYGYT
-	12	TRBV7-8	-	ASSLGLFNQPQH
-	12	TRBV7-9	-	ASSYDSNNSPLH
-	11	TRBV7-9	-	ASTNLDRDTQY
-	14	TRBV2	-	ASSGVAGNSYNEQF
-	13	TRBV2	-	ASSSSGQSNQPQH
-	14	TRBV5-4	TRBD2	ASSLPFASGSYEQF
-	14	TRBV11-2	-	ASSLSTGINTGELF
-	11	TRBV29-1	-	SGGLLNQETQY
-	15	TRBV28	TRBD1	ASISAGGPSTNEKLF
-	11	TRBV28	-	ASSPRVRNEQY
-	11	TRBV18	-	ASSSLAAETQY
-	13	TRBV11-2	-	ASSLSQGSHNEQF
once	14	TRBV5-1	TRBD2	ASSWLAGGGTDTQY
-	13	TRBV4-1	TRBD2	ASSDGHGGYNEQF
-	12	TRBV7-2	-	ASSLDPGSYEQY
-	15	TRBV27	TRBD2	ASRNPHGTSIADTQY
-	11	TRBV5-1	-	ASSSGQSYGYT
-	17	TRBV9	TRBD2	ASSVPGTSGSGGTGELF
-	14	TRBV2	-	ASSRKGDTHNYGYT
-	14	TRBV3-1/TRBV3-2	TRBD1	ASSPRTGEKAAEAF
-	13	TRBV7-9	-	ASSLGRFSTDTQY
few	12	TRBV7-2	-	ASSLARMNTEAF
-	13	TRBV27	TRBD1	ASRPTGDDWGGYT
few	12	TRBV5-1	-	ASSPEGSNQPQH
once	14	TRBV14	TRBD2	ASSQALAGSAGELF
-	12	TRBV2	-	ASSEGFSPGELF
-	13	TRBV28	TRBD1	ASSLSGTGGDEQF
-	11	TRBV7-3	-	ASSLQGLGEQF
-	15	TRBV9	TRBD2	ASSVGSLAGVSGELF
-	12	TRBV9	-	ASSAGHLNTEAF
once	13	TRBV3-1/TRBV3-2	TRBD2	ASSLGLAQTGELF
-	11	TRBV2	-	ASSRYREGEAF
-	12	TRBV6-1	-	ASSEVRVDEKLF
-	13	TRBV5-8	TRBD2	ASSLVAGDQETQY
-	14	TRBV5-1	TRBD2	ASSLFRTSGTGELF
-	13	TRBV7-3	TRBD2	ASSLAGGNTGELF
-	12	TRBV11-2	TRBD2	ASSIMTSSDEQF
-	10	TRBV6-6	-	ASHSYTSPLH
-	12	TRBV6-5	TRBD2	ASSYSRTSGTQY
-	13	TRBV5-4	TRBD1	ASSLEGDRTYEQY
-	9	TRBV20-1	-	SASMGGNAF
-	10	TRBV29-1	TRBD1	SVSTGPYEQY
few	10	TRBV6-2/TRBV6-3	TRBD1	ASSTGAVTLH
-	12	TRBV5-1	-	ASAAGQGDQPQH
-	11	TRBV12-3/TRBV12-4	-	ASSLRRGGGYT